This TCR beta chain was obtained from a study of early T cells in non-severe SARS-CoV-2 infection. V was cut by 4 bases and J by 0 bases, with 3 bases left in between. From germline, CDR1 is SGHDT and CDR2 YYEEEE. The CDR3 spans 12 residues. TCRdb re-derived calls from the 5' RACE reads in MiXCR, one entry per CDR3 protein. The repertoire includes some 60,000 distinct CDR3 sequences, 8% to 9% of them detected once, and approximately 15% sits in the top ten. This clonotype was seen at least ten times. The sequence came from an adult who was a healthcare worker with PCR-confirmed SARS-CoV-2 infection or an uninfected control (not recorded which). The J gene is TRBJ2-3, the V gene TRBV5-6; D is uncertain. Sequencing used whole blood. The DNA of the CDR3 is TGTGCCAGCAGCACTAGCACAGATACGCAGTATTTT. Translated: CASSTSTDTQYF.